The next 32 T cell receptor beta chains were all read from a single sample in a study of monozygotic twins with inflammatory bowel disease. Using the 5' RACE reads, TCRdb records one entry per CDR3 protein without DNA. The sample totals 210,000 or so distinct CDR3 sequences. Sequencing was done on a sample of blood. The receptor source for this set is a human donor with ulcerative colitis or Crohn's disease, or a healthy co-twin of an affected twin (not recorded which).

This CDR3 reads CASSPVSNTGELFF. The V call is TRBV18, the J call TRBJ2-2. From germline, CDR1 is KGHSH and CDR2 LQKENI. The CDR3 is 14 residues long. Full variable domain (outside the CDR3, taken from reference TRBV18 and TRBJ2-2): NAGVMQNPRHLVRRRGQEARLRCSPMKGHSHVYWYRQLPEEGLKFMVYLQKENIIDESGMPKERFSAEFPKEGPSILRIQQVVRGDSAAYFCASSPVSNTGELFFGEGSRLTVL.

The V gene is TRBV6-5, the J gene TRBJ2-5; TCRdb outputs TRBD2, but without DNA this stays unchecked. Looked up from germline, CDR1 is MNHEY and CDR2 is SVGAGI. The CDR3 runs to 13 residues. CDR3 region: CASSYQRGETQYF.

CDR3 region: CAWSGAGRSYEQYF. The V gene is TRBV30, the J gene TRBJ2-7. Germline V gene data show CDR1 as GTSNPN and CDR2 as SVGIG (reference sequence). The CDR3 is made up of 14 amino acids. Using reference TRBV30 and TRBJ2-7 for the parts outside the CDR3, the full variable domain is SQTIHQWPATLVQPVGSPLSLECTVEGTSNPNLYWYRQAAGRGLQLLFYSVGIGQISSEVPQNLSASRPQDRQFILSSKKLLLSDSGFYLCAWSGAGRSYEQYFGPGTRLTVT.

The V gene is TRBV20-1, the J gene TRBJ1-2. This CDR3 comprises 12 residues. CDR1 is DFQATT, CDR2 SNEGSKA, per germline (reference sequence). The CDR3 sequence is CSGGGSNYGYTF.

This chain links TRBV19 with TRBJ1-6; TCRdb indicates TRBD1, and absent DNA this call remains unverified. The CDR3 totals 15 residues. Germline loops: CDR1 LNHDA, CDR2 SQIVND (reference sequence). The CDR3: CASGEGGALHSPLHF.

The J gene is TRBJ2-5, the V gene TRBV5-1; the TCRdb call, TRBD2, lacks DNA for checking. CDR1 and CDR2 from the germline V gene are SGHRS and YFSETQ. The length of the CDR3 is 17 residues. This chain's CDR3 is CASSLGTILGGQETQYF.

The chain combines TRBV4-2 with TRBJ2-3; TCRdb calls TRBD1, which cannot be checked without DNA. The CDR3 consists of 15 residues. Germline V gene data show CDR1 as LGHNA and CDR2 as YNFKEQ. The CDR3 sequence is CASSRSGGYTDTQYF.

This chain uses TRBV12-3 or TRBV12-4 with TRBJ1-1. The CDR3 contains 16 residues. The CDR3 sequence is CASSHRRTVMNTEAFF.

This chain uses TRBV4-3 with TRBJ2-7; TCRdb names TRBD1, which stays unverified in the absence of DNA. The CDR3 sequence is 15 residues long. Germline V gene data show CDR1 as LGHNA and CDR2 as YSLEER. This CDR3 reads CASSPGTRSSYEQYF.

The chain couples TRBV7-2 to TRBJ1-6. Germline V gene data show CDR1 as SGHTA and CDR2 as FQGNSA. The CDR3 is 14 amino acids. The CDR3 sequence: CASKIAGIQSPLHF.

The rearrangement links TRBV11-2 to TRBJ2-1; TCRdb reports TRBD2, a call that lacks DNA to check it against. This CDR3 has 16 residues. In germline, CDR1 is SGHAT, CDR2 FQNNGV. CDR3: CASSLKAREGDNEQFF.

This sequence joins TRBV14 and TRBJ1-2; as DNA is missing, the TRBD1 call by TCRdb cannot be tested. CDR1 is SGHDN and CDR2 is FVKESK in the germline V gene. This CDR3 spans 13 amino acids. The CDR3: CASSPGTGGSYTF.

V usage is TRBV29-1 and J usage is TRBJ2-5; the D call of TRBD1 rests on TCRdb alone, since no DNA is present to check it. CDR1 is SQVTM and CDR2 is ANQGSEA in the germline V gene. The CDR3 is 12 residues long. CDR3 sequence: CSVYGNRETQYF. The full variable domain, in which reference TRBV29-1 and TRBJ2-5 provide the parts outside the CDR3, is SAVISQKPSRDICQRGTSLTIQCQVDSQVTMMFWYRQQPGQSLTLIATANQGSEATYESGFVIDKFPISRPNLTFSTLTVSNMSPEDSSIYLCSVYGNRETQYFGPGTRLLVL.

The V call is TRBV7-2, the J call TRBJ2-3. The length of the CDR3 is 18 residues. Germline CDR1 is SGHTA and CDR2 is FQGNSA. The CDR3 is CASSLPPSAVTSTDTQYF.

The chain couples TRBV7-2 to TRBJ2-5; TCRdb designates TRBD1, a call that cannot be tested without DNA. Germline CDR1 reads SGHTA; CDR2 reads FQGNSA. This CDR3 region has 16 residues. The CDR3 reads CASSLGRGGRQETQYF.

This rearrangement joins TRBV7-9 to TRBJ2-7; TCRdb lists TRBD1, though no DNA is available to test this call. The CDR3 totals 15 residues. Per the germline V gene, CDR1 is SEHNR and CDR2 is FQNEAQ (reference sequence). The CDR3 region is CASSLVSRGNYEQYF.

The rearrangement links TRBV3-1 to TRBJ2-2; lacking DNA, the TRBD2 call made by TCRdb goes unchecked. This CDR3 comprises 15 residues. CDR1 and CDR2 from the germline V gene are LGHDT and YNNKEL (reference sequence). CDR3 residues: CASSQGTSNTGELFF.

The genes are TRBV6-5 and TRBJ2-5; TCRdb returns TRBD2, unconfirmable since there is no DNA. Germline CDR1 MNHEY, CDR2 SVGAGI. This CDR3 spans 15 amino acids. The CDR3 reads CASSYGGGIQETQYF.

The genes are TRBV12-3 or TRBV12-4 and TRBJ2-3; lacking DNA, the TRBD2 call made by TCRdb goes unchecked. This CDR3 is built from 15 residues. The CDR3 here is CASSPAGLTTDTQYF.

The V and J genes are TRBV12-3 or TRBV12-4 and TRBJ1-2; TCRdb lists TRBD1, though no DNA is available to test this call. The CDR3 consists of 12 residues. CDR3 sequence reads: CASKQGARGYTF.

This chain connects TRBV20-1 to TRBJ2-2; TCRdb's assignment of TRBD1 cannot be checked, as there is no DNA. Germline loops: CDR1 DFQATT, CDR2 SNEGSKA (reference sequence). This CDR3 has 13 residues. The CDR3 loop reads CSASRQGNGELFF.

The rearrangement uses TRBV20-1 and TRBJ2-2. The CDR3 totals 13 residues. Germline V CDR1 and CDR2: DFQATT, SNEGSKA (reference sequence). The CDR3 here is CSARGRSSGELFF.

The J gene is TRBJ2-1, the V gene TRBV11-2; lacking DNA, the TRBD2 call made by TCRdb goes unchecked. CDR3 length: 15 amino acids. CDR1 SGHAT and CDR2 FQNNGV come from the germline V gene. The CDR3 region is CASSRSRRGDLEQFF.

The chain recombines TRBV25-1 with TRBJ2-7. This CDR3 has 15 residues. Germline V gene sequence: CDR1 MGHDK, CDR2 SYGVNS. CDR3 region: CASSPKVGSPYEQYF.

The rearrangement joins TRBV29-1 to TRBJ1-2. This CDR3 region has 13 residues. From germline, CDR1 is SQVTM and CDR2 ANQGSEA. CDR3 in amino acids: CSVGQLANYGYTF.

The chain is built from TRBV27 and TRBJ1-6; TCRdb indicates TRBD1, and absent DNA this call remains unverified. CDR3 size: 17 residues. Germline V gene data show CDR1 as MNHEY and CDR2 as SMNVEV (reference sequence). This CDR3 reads CASSLLAPGGGNSPLHF.

The CDR3 loop is CASSQDGVGQFNSYEQYF. The chain joins TRBV4-1 to TRBJ2-7. This CDR3 is built from 18 residues. Germline V CDR1 and CDR2: MGHRA, YSYEKL.

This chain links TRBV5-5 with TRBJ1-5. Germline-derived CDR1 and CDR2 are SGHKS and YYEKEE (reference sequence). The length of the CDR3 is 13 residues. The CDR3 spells CASSFGVQQPQHF.

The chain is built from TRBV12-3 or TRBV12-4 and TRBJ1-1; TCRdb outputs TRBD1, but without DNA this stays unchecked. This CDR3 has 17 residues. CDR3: CASSFRDRGPMNTEAFF.

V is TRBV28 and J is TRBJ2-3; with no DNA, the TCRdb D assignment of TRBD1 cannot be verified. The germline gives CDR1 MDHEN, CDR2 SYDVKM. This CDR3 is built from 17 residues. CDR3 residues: CASSFSPPGGVGDTQYF.

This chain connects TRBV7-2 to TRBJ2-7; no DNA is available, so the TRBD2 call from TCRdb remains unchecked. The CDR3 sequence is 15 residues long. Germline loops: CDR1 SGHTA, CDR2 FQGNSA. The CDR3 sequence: CASSLGRSSSYEQYF.

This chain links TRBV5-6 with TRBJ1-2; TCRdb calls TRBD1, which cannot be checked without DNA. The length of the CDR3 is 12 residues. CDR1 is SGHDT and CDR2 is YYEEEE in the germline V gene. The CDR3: CASSFDREGYTF. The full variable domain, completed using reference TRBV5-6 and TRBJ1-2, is DAGVTQSPTHLIKTRGQQVTLRCSPKSGHDTVSWYQQALGQGPQFIFQYYEEEERQRGNFPDRFSGHQFPNYSSELNVNALLLGDSALYLCASSFDREGYTFGSGTRLTVV.